The 20 T cell receptor beta chains reported below all come from one sample, sequenced in a study of T cell clonotyping in hematopoietic cell transplantation. Using immunoSEQ multiplex PCR, the repertoire was profiled, and TCRdb retains in-frame clones only, with some absent. The sample has about 41,000 clones; about 95% are singletons. Source material: peripheral blood mononuclear cells. These TCRs come from a man aged 25 to 45 in good health. Some clones in this sample may be carry-over from other donors' samples.

The CDR3 protein is CASSQGATTNSYNSPLHF. CDR3 sequence (DNA): TGTGCCAGCAGCCAAGGCGCCACCACCAACTCCTATAATTCACCCCTCCACTTT. The chain has TRBV4-2 and TRBJ1-6; no clear D. The CDR3 runs 18 residues. Between the trimmed V and J ends, which lost 1 base and 0 bases, there was a span of 13 bases. Germline V gene lookup returns CDR1 LGHNA and CDR2 YNFKEQ.

The chain uses TRBV19 and TRBJ1-2; D gene unclear. The CDR3 runs to 17 residues. V was shortened by 1 base and J by 5 bases, with 20 bases between the two germline ends. Germline loops: CDR1 LNHDA, CDR2 SQIVND (reference sequence). The CDR3 protein is CASSIVAFPVTPYGYTF. The CDR3 DNA sequence: TGTGCCAGTAGTATAGTCGCCTTCCCTGTGACACCTTATGGCTACACCTTC.

Points on this clone: The same CDR3 can be traced to other DNA sequences in this sample. This chain uses TRBV20-1 with TRBJ1-2; no definite D call. The CDR3 totals 11 residues. The V end lost 2 bases, the J end lost 5 bases, and 6 bases lay between the germline ends. The germline V gene has CDR1 DFQATT and CDR2 SNEGSKA (reference sequence). The CDR3 spells CSARTGYGYTF. DNA for the CDR3: TGCAGTGCTAGAACGGGGTATGGCTACACCTTC.

This chain links TRBV7-9 with TRBJ2-1; D is ambiguous. The CDR3 is made up of 12 amino acids. Germline V gene sequence: CDR1 SEHNR, CDR2 FQNEAQ (reference sequence). Trimming cost V 3 bases and J 8 bases, with 8 bases left between them. This chain's CDR3 is CASSLIGDEQFF. DNA for the CDR3: TGTGCCAGCAGCTTGATTGGGGATGAGCAGTTCTTC.

V usage is TRBV5-8 and J usage is TRBJ2-1; no reliable D call. CDR1 is SGHTS, CDR2 YDEGEE, per germline. V lost 3 bases and J 5 bases, leaving 9 bases between the germline ends. The CDR3 spans 13 residues. CDR3 DNA: TGTGCCAGCAGCTCGGACGGTAACAATGAGCAGTTCTTC. Its translation is CASSSDGNNEQFF.

The chain is built from TRBV9 and TRBJ1-1, with D tentatively TRBD1 (6 bases). Trimming removed 2 bases from V and 5 bases from J, with 13 bases in between. CDR3 length equals 14 residues. Germline-derived CDR1 and CDR2 are SGDLS and YYNGEE. The CDR3 sequence is CASSVYEDRTEAFF. Here the CDR3 DNA reads TGTGCCAGCAGCGTTTACGAGGACAGAACTGAAGCTTTCTTT.

The V gene is TRBV2, the J gene TRBJ1-2; unclear D gene. The CDR3 consists of 16 residues. The V gene lost 3 bases and the J gene lost 0 bases, with 14 bases spanning the gap. The germline V gene has CDR1 SNHLY and CDR2 FYNNEI. The CDR3 loop is CASSDPERSSNYGYTF. Written as DNA, the CDR3 is TGTGCCAGCAGTGATCCGGAAAGATCTTCTAACTATGGCTACACCTTC.

This chain uses TRBV7-9 with TRBJ2-7, with 14 bases that match TRBD2. Germline V gene data show CDR1 as SEHNR and CDR2 as FQNEAQ (reference sequence). The CDR3 is made up of 15 amino acids. Germline trimming cut 0 bases from V and 5 bases from J; bases unmatched to any gene: 0. Here the CDR3 reads CASSLAGLAGDEQYF. The CDR3 DNA reads TGTGCCAGCAGCTTAGCGGGACTAGCGGGAGACGAGCAGTACTTC.

The V gene is TRBV11-3, the J gene TRBJ2-7; possibly TRBD1 for D (5 bases). Germline-derived CDR1 and CDR2 are SGHNT and YENEEA. The CDR3 has 14 amino acids. V lost 5 bases to trimming and J lost 5 bases, with 16 bases between them. CDR3 protein: CASSPTRQGHEQYF. Written as DNA, the CDR3 is TGTGCCAGCAGCCCCACTCGCCAGGGCCACGAGCAGTACTTC.

This clone was counted a single time. V gene TRBV21-1 combines with J gene TRBJ1-1; TRBD1 was called by the table and not checked on the DNA. TRBV21-1 is termed a pseudogene. The CDR3 is 15 amino acids. DNA of the CDR3: TGTGCCAGCAGCTCACGGAATCCAGGGGGCCCTGAAGCTTTCTTT. Amino acid sequence: CASSSRNPGGPEAFF.

CDR3 amino acids: CASSVDSNYGYTF. The CDR3 nucleotides read TGTGCCAGCAGCGTCGACTCAAACTATGGCTACACCTTC. The chain has TRBV9 and TRBJ1-2; D is unresolved. CDR3 length: 13 residues. The germline V and J ends were trimmed by 2 bases and 2 bases, with 7 bases remaining between them. The germline gives CDR1 SGDLS, CDR2 YYNGEE.

This clone has a single count. The chain carries TRBV14 and TRBJ1-4; D is possibly TRBD1 (6 bases). Looked up from germline, CDR1 is SGHDN and CDR2 is FVKESK. The germline V and J ends were trimmed by 4 bases and 7 bases, with 19 bases remaining between them. The CDR3 runs 16 residues. CDR3 nucleotides: TGTGCCAGCAGCCCTATAGGGGCCGGCAGGGGTGAAAAACTGTTTTTT. It encodes CASSPIGAGRGEKLFF.

The CDR3 nucleotides read TGTGCCAGCAGTTACTCGACCCTTCACAATGAGCAGTTCTTC. Translation gives CASSYSTLHNEQFF. V is TRBV6-5 and J is TRBJ2-1; D call uncertain. The CDR3 extends over 14 amino acids. CDR1 and CDR2 (germline): MNHEY, SVGAGI. V was pared by 0 bases and J by 5 bases, with 8 bases between.

This chain joins TRBV7-6 and TRBJ2-1, with D perhaps matching TRBD2 (6 bases). V was pared by 1 base and J by 10 bases, with 20 bases between. The CDR3 covers 16 residues. CDR1 and CDR2 from the germline V gene are SGHVS and FNYEAQ. Here the CDR3 reads CASSLGRLVRTSEQFF. The CDR3 DNA is TGTGCCAGCAGCTTAGGAAGACTAGTACGCACAAGCGAGCAGTTCTTC.

The rearrangement uses TRBV6-1 and TRBJ1-1, with 7 bases fitting TRBD1. This CDR3 is built from 13 residues. Per germline, CDR1 MNHNS and CDR2 SASEGT. Losses at the gene ends were 2 bases for V and 6 bases for J; bases not matched to a gene: 3. Here the CDR3 DNA reads TGTGCCAGCAGTGAAAGACAGGGTTCTGAAGCTTTCTTT. This sequence encodes CASSERQGSEAFF.

This clone was detected once. The chain uses TRBV5-1 and TRBJ1-4, with unresolved D. The CDR3 has 15 residues. Deletions cut 0 bases from V and 0 bases from J, with 6 bases between. Germline V gene lookup returns CDR1 SGHRS and CDR2 YFSETQ. The CDR3 DNA follows: TGCGCCAGCAGCTTGGCCCAGGCAACTAATGAAAAACTGTTTTTT. Translation gives CASSLAQATNEKLFF.

V gene TRBV30 combines with J gene TRBJ2-2, with a possible D match to TRBD2 (6 bases). The CDR3 is 11 residues long. Per the germline V gene, CDR1 is GTSNPN and CDR2 is SVGIG (reference sequence). V dropped 5 bases and J dropped 5 bases, with 6 bases sitting between them. The CDR3 nucleotides read TGTGCCTGGGGGGGGACCGGGGAGCTGTTTTTT. Translated, it gives CAWGGTGELFF.

The chain recombines TRBV9 with TRBJ1-3; D is unclear. Trimming pared 0 bases from V and 1 base from J, leaving 14 bases between. The CDR3 is 17 residues long. Germline lookup yields CDR1 SGDLS and CDR2 YYNGEE. The CDR3 protein is CASSVGGQLSSGNTIYF. The CDR3, as DNA: TGTGCCAGCAGCGTAGGTGGCCAACTTTCATCTGGAAACACCATATATTTT.

The J gene is TRBJ1-1, the V gene TRBV10-3; the D is unclear. Germline CDR1 is ENHRY and CDR2 is SYGVKD. Trimming removed 3 bases at V and 3 bases at J, with 11 bases between. This CDR3 is 14 amino acids long. The CDR3 here is CAISDLGRDTEAFF. CDR3 nucleotides: TGTGCCATCAGTGATCTCGGTAGGGACACTGAAGCTTTCTTT.

J is TRBJ2-2 and V is TRBV11-3; 12 bases match TRBD2. CDR1 and CDR2 from the germline V gene are SGHNT and YENEEA. The CDR3 covers 16 residues. Trimming removed 5 bases from V and 7 bases from J; junction bases left unmatched: 8. This chain's CDR3 is CASSPRTSGTVGELFF. DNA of the CDR3: TGTGCCAGCAGCCCACGGACTAGCGGGACGGTCGGGGAGCTGTTTTTT.